The clone carrying this T cell receptor (beta chain) was detected ten times or more. Its antigen remains unknown. Between the trimmed V and J ends, which lost 5 bases and 0 bases, there was a span of 13 bases. The CDR3 sequence is 15 residues long. Germline-derived CDR1 and CDR2 are SGHAT and FQNNGV. These data originate in a study of CD8 T cells in ankylosing spondylitis. TCR beta libraries were made by quantitative 5'-RACE with molecular barcodes. TCRdb recomputed calls from the 5' RACE reads with MiXCR, one row per CDR3 protein. Of 250,000 to 400,000 distinct CDR3 sequences in the sample, roughly 12% were seen once. Study conclusions and caveats: According to the report, clones linked to the disease were significantly enriched in matched synovial fluid samples taken from ankylosing spondylitis patients.

This TCR derives from a female donor with ankylosing spondylitis or in good health (not recorded which). The V and J genes are TRBV11-2 and TRBJ2-5; D might be TRBD1 (5 bases). The sequenced sample consisted of blood, either unsorted or a sorted T cell fraction (not recorded which). The CDR3 spells CASSQGPGYQETQYF. For the CDR3, the DNA is TGTGCCAGCAGCCAGGGCCCAGGATACCAAGAGACCCAGTACTTC.